This TCR beta chain was recovered during a study of CD8+ T cells in alopecia areata. About the study: In an open-label trial, patients got 5 to 10 mg tofacitinib twice daily. Study findings and constraints: Scalp clonality and expanded CD8+ clones among the top 100 fell significantly with tofacitinib. With one nonresponder, baseline CD8+ expansion's link to response remains uncertain.

On this clone itself: Its antigen is as yet unknown.

Looked up from germline, CDR1 is SGHDN and CDR2 is FVKESK. This CDR3 spans 12 amino acids. Trimming pared 3 bases from V and 2 bases from J, leaving 5 bases between. Regarding treatment: oral pan-JAK inhibitor, 5-10 mg twice daily. Researchers gathered lesional scalp punch biopsies and peripheral blood from patients with alopecia areata. Extracted RNA was reverse transcribed, and the resulting cDNA served as sequencing template. Repertoires were generated with immunoSEQ multiplex PCR, while TCRdb's copy carries only in-frame clones and drops some. The table records 150,000 to 200,000 clones, roughly 64% of them present only once.

Specimen: CD8+ T cells sorted from blood, collected at week 24, from a patient treated with tofacitinib. The genes are TRBV14 and TRBJ2-7; D ambiguous. This TCR derives from a human donor with alopecia areata. The CDR3 protein is CASSHRAYEQYF. The CDR3 DNA follows: TGTGCCAGCAGCCATCGGGCCTACGAGCAGTACTTC.